These 25 T cell receptor beta chains came from one sample sequenced in a study of T cell responses to AZD1222 COVID-19 vaccine. Repertoires were generated with immunoSEQ multiplex PCR, while TCRdb's copy carries only in-frame clones and drops some. The profile shows around 200,000 clones, 70% to 90% of them singletons. Sequencing was performed on peripheral blood, taken on day 0 of AZD1222 vaccination. The source is an adult in good health.

The V and J genes are TRBV3-1 (or the pseudogene TRBV3-2) and TRBJ1-4, with D maybe TRBD1 (6 bases). V lost 4 bases and J 2 bases, leaving 11 bases between the germline ends. Germline CDR1 and CDR2: LGHDT and YNNKEL (reference sequence). The CDR3 totals 15 residues. CDR3 amino acids: CASSPRGATNEKLFF. CDR3 sequence (DNA): TGTGCCAGCAGCCCCCGGGGGGCCACTAATGAAAAACTGTTTTTT.

J is TRBJ1-2 and V is TRBV11-2; 7 nucleotides line up with TRBD1. The CDR3 extends over 14 amino acids. After removal of 3 bases from V and 4 bases from J, the junction contained 5 bases not matched to a gene. The germline CDR1 and CDR2 sequences are SGHAT and FQNNGV. This chain's CDR3 is CASSLTGSGYGYTF. The CDR3 region has the DNA TGTGCCAGCAGCTTGACAGGGAGCGGCTATGGCTACACCTTC. The variable domain in full, completed from reference TRBV11-2 and TRBJ1-2, reads EAGVAQSPRYKIIEKRQSVAFWCNPISGHATLYWYQQILGQGPKLLIQFQNNGVVDDSQLPKDRFSAERLKGVDSTLKIQPAKLEDSAVYLCASSLTGSGYGYTFGSGTRLTVV.

The chain combines TRBV5-1 with TRBJ1-4; weak D call: TRBD1 (6 bases). V shed 2 bases and J shed 7 bases, with 12 bases lying between them. CDR3 length: 14 amino acids. The germline CDR1 and CDR2 sequences are SGHRS and YFSETQ. The CDR3: CASSFTRGAEKLFF. CDR3 DNA sequence: TGCGCCAGCAGCTTCACCAGGGGAGCTGAAAAACTGTTTTTT.

CDR3 sequence (DNA): TGTGCCAGTAGTCCGGGACAGGGGGTTCACTATGGCTACACCTTC. Amino acid sequence: CASSPGQGVHYGYTF. V and J are TRBV19 and TRBJ1-2, with 11 bases identical to TRBD1. The CDR3 has 15 amino acids. CDR1 LNHDA and CDR2 SQIVND come from the germline V gene (reference sequence). V lost 5 bases to trimming and J lost 3 bases; unmatched junction nucleotides: 5.

This chain joins TRBV9 and TRBJ1-2; D not certain. Germline V lookup: CDR1 SGDLS, CDR2 YYNGEE. The CDR3 is made up of 15 amino acids. V was cut by 6 bases and J by 3 bases, with 18 bases left in between. The CDR3 nucleotides are TGTGCCAGCACCGAATCGCCAGGAGACTACTATGGCTACACCTTC. Protein product: CASTESPGDYYGYTF.

In DNA form, the CDR3 reads TGTGCCAGCAGCTTAGAAGCGTGGGAGGACAGCAAGCAGTACTTC. Translating it yields CASSLEAWEDSKQYF. V gene TRBV7-9 combines with J gene TRBJ2-7, with D perhaps TRBD1 or TRBD2 (6 bases each). Between the trimmed V and J ends, which lost 1 base and 8 bases, there was a span of 18 bases. The CDR3 runs to 15 residues. Germline CDR1 SEHNR, CDR2 FQNEAQ (reference sequence).

This clone was detected a few times. V gene TRBV5-4 combines with J gene TRBJ1-6, with TRBD1 matching over 10 bases. The CDR3 length is 17 residues. CDR1 is SGHNT and CDR2 is YYREEE in the germline V gene (reference sequence). V was pared by 3 bases and J by 10 bases, with 13 bases of the junction left unmatched. CDR3 DNA: TGTGCCAGCAGCTCGAAAATTAGGACAGGGGGGGACTCACCCCTCCACTTT. Protein: CASSSKIRTGGDSPLHF.

V is TRBV6-2 or TRBV6-3 and J is TRBJ2-2; D is unresolved. This CDR3 is 13 amino acids long. The ends were cut back, 0 bases at V and 8 bases at J, with 7 bases in the middle. CDR1 MNHEY and CDR2 SVGEGT come from the germline V gene. The CDR3 bases are TGTGCCAGCAGTTACTCAGGGAAGGGGGAGCTGTTTTTT. Its translation is CASSYSGKGELFF.

V gene TRBV14 combines with J gene TRBJ1-1, with 8 bases aligning to TRBD1. V dropped 1 base and J dropped 11; count of bases not matched to a gene: 6. Germline assignment: CDR1 SGHDN and CDR2 FVKESK. CDR3 length equals 13 residues. CDR3 DNA sequence: TGTGCCAGCAGCCAAGCAGGGGGCGATTGGGCTTTCTTT. This gives the protein CASSQAGGDWAFF.

The V and J genes are TRBV5-1 and TRBJ2-7, with 7 bases matching TRBD1. V shed 2 bases and J 6 bases; nucleotides not matched to a gene: 2. The CDR3 covers 12 residues. Germline V gene lookup returns CDR1 SGHRS and CDR2 YFSETQ. CDR3 sequence: CASSLQGFEQYF. Written as DNA, the CDR3 is TGCGCCAGCAGCTTACAGGGGTTCGAGCAGTACTTC.

This chain connects TRBV9 to TRBJ2-1; D gene ambiguous. Germline CDR1 is SGDLS and CDR2 is YYNGEE. Trimming took 3 bases from V and 4 from J, leaving 11 bases between them. The CDR3 covers 14 residues. The CDR3 reads CASSGLSGYNEQFF. CDR3 DNA: TGTGCCAGCAGCGGACTTTCGGGTTACAATGAGCAGTTCTTC.

This chain links TRBV30 with TRBJ1-1; D may be TRBD1 (5 bases). This CDR3 contains 15 residues. V was cut by 3 bases and J by 3 bases, with 17 bases left in between. Germline V gene data show CDR1 as GTSNPN and CDR2 as SVGIG (reference sequence). The CDR3 loop reads CAWRRRPQGHTEAFF. Here the CDR3 DNA reads TGTGCCTGGAGGCGTAGGCCCCAGGGACACACTGAAGCTTTCTTT.

The chain has TRBV3-1 (or the pseudogene TRBV3-2) and TRBJ2-3; TRBD2 agrees at 10 bases. V lost 4 bases and J lost 0; bases outside the gene matches: 4. CDR1 and CDR2 from the germline V gene are LGHDT and YNNKEL (reference sequence). The CDR3 length is 16 residues. CDR3 sequence (DNA): TGTGCCAGCAGCCTTTTAGCGGGGGGTAGCACAGATACGCAGTATTTT. Translation: CASSLLAGGSTDTQYF.

The chain uses TRBV27 and TRBJ2-1, with D perhaps given as TRBD1 or TRBD2 (5 bases each). This CDR3 is 16 amino acids long. V lost 2 bases to trimming and J lost 7 bases, with 18 bases between them. Germline V gives CDR1 MNHEY, CDR2 SMNVEV (reference sequence). The CDR3, as DNA: TGTGCCAGCAGTTTAATCGGGGCAGGGAGATTTAATGAGCAGTTCTTC. Its protein is CASSLIGAGRFNEQFF.

This chain connects TRBV3-1 (or the pseudogene TRBV3-2) to TRBJ2-1, with D perhaps TRBD2 (5 bases). Trimming shortened V by 1 base and J by 7 bases, and 17 bases separated the two germline ends. Germline loops: CDR1 LGHDT, CDR2 YNNKEL (reference sequence). This CDR3 has 16 residues. The CDR3 DNA sequence: TGTGCCAGCAGCCAAGGTATGTCGGCCCGAGGGAATGAGCAGTTCTTC. This encodes CASSQGMSARGNEQFF.

The J gene is TRBJ1-1, the V gene TRBV6-5; a weak D match, TRBD1 (6 bases). CDR3 size: 13 residues. Germline assignment: CDR1 MNHEY and CDR2 SVGAGI. Trimming shortened V by 6 bases and J by 1 base, and 9 bases separated the two germline ends. The CDR3 sequence: CASSGTTNTEAFF. DNA for the CDR3: TGTGCCAGCAGCGGGACAACGAACACTGAAGCTTTCTTT.

Remarks on this clone: Other DNA sequences of this sample code for an identical CDR3. V is TRBV6-2 or TRBV6-3 and J is TRBJ1-5; D is unresolved. From germline, CDR1 is MNHEY and CDR2 SVGEGT. The CDR3 consists of 15 residues. V dropped 3 bases and J dropped 0 bases, with 9 bases sitting between them. The CDR3 coding sequence is TGTGCCAGCAGTTATCCGGGGAATAGCAATCAGCCCCAGCATTTT. This sequence encodes CASSYPGNSNQPQHF.

This clone was counted a single time. The rearrangement links TRBV10-3 to TRBJ2-1, with D perhaps matching TRBD1 or TRBD2 (5 bases each). Germline CDR1 ENHRY, CDR2 SYGVKD. CDR3 length equals 14 residues. The V gene lost 7 bases and the J gene lost 8 bases, with 18 bases spanning the gap. This CDR3 reads CAITEAPRGDEQFF. CDR3 nucleotide sequence: TGTGCCATCACGGAAGCCCCGAGGGGTGATGAGCAGTTCTTC.

V and J are TRBV9 and TRBJ1-4; 8 nucleotides agree with TRBD1. The CDR3 is made up of 15 amino acids. Germline V gene sequence: CDR1 SGDLS, CDR2 YYNGEE. J gave up 5 bases and V 4 bases, and 7 bases lay outside the gene matches. CDR3 region: CASSPSTGVNEKLFF. In DNA form, the CDR3 reads TGTGCCAGCAGCCCTTCGACAGGGGTCAATGAAAAACTGTTTTTT.

V gene TRBV11-2 combines with J gene TRBJ2-7; D is uncertain. Trimming shortened V by 5 bases and J by 1 base, and 6 bases separated the two germline ends. Germline values: CDR1 SGHAT, CDR2 FQNNGV. This CDR3 spans 12 amino acids. In DNA, the CDR3 is TGTGCCAGCAGCCGACCTTCCTACGAGCAGTACTTC. This sequence encodes CASSRPSYEQYF.

The chain has TRBV3-1 (or the pseudogene TRBV3-2) and TRBJ2-7; tentative D call: TRBD2 (5 bases). This CDR3 is 17 amino acids long. Germline values: CDR1 LGHDT, CDR2 YNNKEL (reference sequence). V dropped 4 bases and J dropped 1 base, with 20 bases sitting between them. The CDR3 region is CASSPIVTGDPSYEQYF. The CDR3 DNA sequence: TGTGCCAGCAGCCCTATCGTAACCGGGGATCCATCCTACGAGCAGTACTTC.

The chain is built from TRBV21-1 and TRBJ1-5; the table names TRBD1, a call not compared with the DNA. TRBV21-1 is noted as a pseudogene. The CDR3 runs to 15 residues. The CDR3 DNA reads TGTGCCAGCAGTTTTGGACAGGGGGGGGATCAGCCCCAGCATTTT. Protein product: CASSFGQGGDQPQHF.

The rearrangement links TRBV28 to TRBJ2-1; no clear D gene. This CDR3 spans 13 amino acids. Germline V gene data show CDR1 as MDHEN and CDR2 as SYDVKM. The V end was cut by 3 bases, the J end by 6 bases, with 9 bases between. Written as DNA, the CDR3 is TGTGCCAGCAGTTTGAGCCTATCCAATGAGCAGTTCTTC. It is translated as CASSLSLSNEQFF.

The rearrangement links TRBV29-1 to TRBJ1-1; D is uncertain. V lost 6 bases to trimming and J lost 1 base, with 6 bases between them. The CDR3 is 11 residues long. In germline, CDR1 is SQVTM, CDR2 ANQGSEA. In nucleotides, the CDR3 is TGCAGCGTCCTTCGGAACACTGAAGCTTTCTTT. It translates to CSVLRNTEAFF. Looking up the rest from reference TRBV29-1 and TRBJ1-1 gives the full variable domain: SAVISQKPSRDICQRGTSLTIQCQVDSQVTMMFWYRQQPGQSLTLIATANQGSEATYESGFVIDKFPISRPNLTFSTLTVSNMSPEDSSIYLCSVLRNTEAFFGQGTRLTVV.

The chain recombines TRBV6-2 or TRBV6-3 with TRBJ2-2, with TRBD1 matching 7 bases. J lost 1 base, V lost 4 bases, and 3 bases had no gene match. The CDR3 runs to 15 residues. The germline V gene encodes CDR1 MNHEY and CDR2 SVGEGT. The CDR3 DNA reads TGTGCCAGCAGTTCCGGGACAGAGAACACCGGGGAGCTGTTTTTT. Translation gives CASSSGTENTGELFF.